This T cell receptor beta chain was found in a study of T-cell memory formation after mild COVID-19. At the level of the study: Clusters were largely donor specific.

The study, taken as a whole, reports: Contracting clones, day 15 to 85, had balanced CD4/CD8, and later expanders favored CD4+.

This clonotype has a count of ten or more. Antigen specificity is unknown. Barcoded TCR alpha and TCR beta cDNA libraries with UMIs came from 5'RACE using constant-segment primers. TCRdb passed the 5' RACE reads through MiXCR, listing each CDR3 protein once. The sample has approximately 410,000 distinct CDR3 sequences; 20% to 30% are singletons. Per the germline V gene, CDR1 is SEHNR and CDR2 is FQNEAQ (reference sequence). With 1 base removed from V and 4 bases from J, the gap between germline ends came to 7 bases. This CDR3 contains 14 residues. The sequence was collected from an adult woman who had mild COVID-19 (a few samples of this study predate the infection). Cell type and time point are not known. V and J are TRBV7-9 and TRBJ2-2, with a possible D match to TRBD2 (5 bases). Source material: PBMCs or a T cell subset sorted from them (not recorded which). The CDR3 DNA is TGTGCCAGCAGCTTAGGAGGGTCCACCGGGGAGCTGTTTTTT. It yields the protein CASSLGGSTGELFF.